This T cell receptor beta chain was identified during a study of siplizumab effects on memory and regulatory T cells. Whole-study findings and limits: Few alloreactive clones mapped to unstimulated subsets.

CDR1 and CDR2 (germline): MGHDK, SYGVNS. V lost 2 bases, J lost 4 bases, and 11 bases lay in between. The CDR3 covers 14 residues. As concerns this clone: The target antigen is unknown.

Clones were read by immunoSEQ multiplex PCR, and TCRdb kept only the in-frame ones, dropping some. The data hold some 96,000 clones, with about 95% observed a single time. The gene calls are TRBV25-1 and TRBJ1-1; a possible D gene is TRBD1 (5 bases). The specimen sequenced was non-Treg CD4+ T cells sorted from blood. This sequence originates from a human donor in good health. The CDR3 sequence: CASSEIRDGTEAFF. CDR3 coding DNA: TGTGCCAGCAGTGAAATCAGGGATGGCACTGAAGCTTTCTTT.